This TCR beta chain derives from a study of cytomegalovirus exposure and HLA in healthy donors. This clone was seen a few times. Primers: 60 Vbeta forward and 13 Jbeta reverse. Repertoires were generated with immunoSEQ multiplex PCR, while TCRdb's copy carries only in-frame clones and drops some. The sample has some 150,000 clones; 60% to 80% are singletons. V lost 5 bases, J lost 0 bases, and 12 bases lay in between. Germline-derived CDR1 and CDR2 are SGHDN and FVKESK. The CDR3 covers 15 residues. The TCR comes from a female donor in good health and CMV-seronegative. The chain uses TRBV14 and TRBJ2-3; tentatively, D is TRBD1 (6 bases). Sequencing was performed on PBMCs. The CDR3 DNA reads TGTGCCAGCAGCTTGATCAGGGGTAGCACAGATACGCAGTATTTT. Its protein is CASSLIRGSTDTQYF. Variable domain in full (rest from reference TRBV14 and TRBJ2-3): EAGVTQFPSHSVIEKGQTVTLRCDPISGHDNLYWYRRVMGKEIKFLLHFVKESKQDESGMPNNRFLAERTGGTYSTLKVQPAELEDSGVYFCASSLIRGSTDTQYFGPGTRLTVL.